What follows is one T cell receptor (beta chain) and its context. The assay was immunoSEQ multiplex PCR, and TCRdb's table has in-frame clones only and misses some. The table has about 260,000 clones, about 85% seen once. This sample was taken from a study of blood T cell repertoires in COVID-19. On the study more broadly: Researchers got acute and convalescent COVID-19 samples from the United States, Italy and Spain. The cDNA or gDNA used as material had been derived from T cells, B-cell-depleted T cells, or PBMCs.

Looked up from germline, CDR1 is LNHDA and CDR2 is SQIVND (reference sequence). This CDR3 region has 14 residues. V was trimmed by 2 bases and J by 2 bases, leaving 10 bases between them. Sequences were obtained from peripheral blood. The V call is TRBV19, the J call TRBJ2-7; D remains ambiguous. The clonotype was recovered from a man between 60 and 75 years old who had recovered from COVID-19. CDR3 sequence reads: CASSIYGITYEQYF. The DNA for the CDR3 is TGTGCCAGTAGTATATATGGCATTACCTACGAGCAGTACTTC.